This T cell receptor beta chain was sequenced for a study of a mutant IDH1 vaccine in newly diagnosed glioma. Study in general: The patients received vaccinations eight times, in weeks 1, 3, 5, 7, 11, 15, 19 and 23. Patients were pretreated with radiotherapy, temozolomide, or both, mostly both.

Time point described: week 23, last vaccination. Doses comprised 300 ug of mutant IDH1 20-mer peptide each, plus topical imiquimod. Points on this clone: Antigen specificity is unknown.

Deletions cut 6 bases from V and 7 bases from J, with 15 bases between. This CDR3 is built from 14 residues. Germline V gene sequence: CDR1 MDHEN, CDR2 SYDVKM. Sequenced by immunoSEQ multiplex PCR; TCRdb stores in-frame clones only, minus some. The sample holds about 82,000 clones, 70% to 90% seen once. V and J are TRBV28 and TRBJ1-4; D gene unclear. This TCR was sampled from a man aged 25 to 40 with glioma. Some clones in this sample may be carry-over from other donors' samples. Here the sequenced sample was PBMCs, taken from a glioma patient whose treatment included an IDH1 peptide vaccine. The CDR3 nucleotides are TGTGCCAGCAGCTCCCCCCGAACGGGTGAAAAACTGTTTTTT. Encoded protein: CASSSPRTGEKLFF.